What follows are 8 T cell receptor beta chains derived from one specimen sequenced in a study of T cell responses to AZD1222 COVID-19 vaccine. Sequencing used immunoSEQ multiplex PCR; TCRdb keeps in-frame clones, though not all of them. The data show about 150,000 clones, around 90% seen once. The starting material was peripheral blood, obtained on day 0 of AZD1222 vaccination. Source of these receptors: an adult in good health.

This clone was seen a few times. The chain carries TRBV7-9 and TRBJ1-1; possibly TRBD1 for D (5 bases). The CDR3 has 12 residues. The germline CDR1 and CDR2 sequences are SEHNR and FQNEAQ (reference sequence). Between the trimmed V and J ends, which lost 3 bases and 7 bases, there was a span of 9 bases. The CDR3 DNA follows: TGTGCCAGCAGCTTTGGGGACGGTGAAGCTTTCTTT. This gives the protein CASSFGDGEAFF. The variable domain in full, with the rest retrieved from reference TRBV7-9 and TRBJ1-1, is DTGVSQNPRHKITKRGQNVTFRCDPISEHNRLYWYRQTLGQGPEFLTYFQNEAQLEKSRLLSDRFSAERPKGSFSTLEIQRTEQGDSAMYLCASSFGDGEAFFGQGTRLTVV.

This clone came up once. This rearrangement joins TRBV5-1 to TRBJ2-7, with D hard to call. The CDR3 is 13 residues long. Trimming removed 1 base at V and 5 bases at J, with 10 bases between. CDR1 is SGHRS and CDR2 is YFSETQ in the germline V gene. The CDR3 DNA reads as TGCGCCAGCAGCTTGTACCGGGTCAACGAGCAGTACTTC. Translating it yields CASSLYRVNEQYF.

J is TRBJ1-4 and V is TRBV30; a possible D gene is TRBD1 (5 bases). Trimming left V 0 bases short and J 2 bases short, with 13 bases between. Germline V gene lookup returns CDR1 GTSNPN and CDR2 SVGIG (reference sequence). The CDR3 length is 16 residues. Here the CDR3 DNA reads TGTGCCTGGAGTGTACTTAGGGGACGGACTAATGAAAAACTGTTTTTT. Protein: CAWSVLRGRTNEKLFF. Looking up the rest from reference TRBV30 and TRBJ1-4 gives the full variable domain: SQTIHQWPATLVQPVGSPLSLECTVEGTSNPNLYWYRQAAGRGLQLLFYSVGIGQISSEVPQNLSASRPQDRQFILSSKKLLLSDSGFYLCAWSVLRGRTNEKLFFGSGTQLSVL.

V and J are TRBV5-1 and TRBJ2-1; the match to TRBD2 covers 10 bases. The germline V gene has CDR1 SGHRS and CDR2 YFSETQ. V gave up 3 bases and J gave up 3 bases; unmatched junction bases: 6. The CDR3 totals 16 residues. Here the CDR3 reads CASSYTGTSVYNEQFF. In DNA form, the CDR3 reads TGCGCCAGCAGCTATACCGGGACTAGCGTCTACAATGAGCAGTTCTTC. Together with reference TRBV5-1 and TRBJ2-1, the CDR3 gives the full variable domain: KAGVTQTPRYLIKTRGQQVTLSCSPISGHRSVSWYQQTPGQGLQFLFEYFSETQRNKGNFPGRFSGRQFSNSRSEMNVSTLELGDSALYLCASSYTGTSVYNEQFFGPGTRLTVL.

The chain couples TRBV5-1 to TRBJ2-1; TRBD1 aligns across 7 bases. The CDR3 loop spans 14 amino acids. In germline, CDR1 is SGHRS, CDR2 YFSETQ. Trimming removed 4 bases from V and 2 bases from J; junction bases left unmatched: 3. The CDR3 DNA reads TGCGCCAGCAGCATGGACAGGACCTACAATGAGCAGTTCTTC. It yields the protein CASSMDRTYNEQFF. The variable domain in full, with the rest retrieved from reference TRBV5-1 and TRBJ2-1, is KAGVTQTPRYLIKTRGQQVTLSCSPISGHRSVSWYQQTPGQGLQFLFEYFSETQRNKGNFPGRFSGRQFSNSRSEMNVSTLELGDSALYLCASSMDRTYNEQFFGPGTRLTVL.

This chain uses TRBV19 with TRBJ2-1, with TRBD2 matching 10 bases. Germline V lookup: CDR1 LNHDA, CDR2 SQIVND (reference sequence). Trimming at V came to 7 bases and at J to 7 bases, leaving 10 bases not matched to a gene. This CDR3 comprises 15 residues. The CDR3 reads CASTLSGRANNEQFF. CDR3 sequence (DNA): TGTGCCAGTACCCTGAGCGGGAGGGCAAATAATGAGCAGTTCTTC.

Note on this clone: The junction does not match germline at one end; this may be a read error. The J gene is TRBJ2-1, the V gene TRBV28; 9 bases are a match to TRBD2. The CDR3 runs 12 residues. Germline V CDR1 and CDR2: MDHEN, SYDVKM. The CDR3 bases are TGTGCCAGCAGTACTCCTAGCGGGATACCGGTCTTC. Protein product: CASSTPSGIPVF.

The chain links TRBV11-2 to TRBJ2-1, with 7 bases lining up with TRBD2. V was clipped by 4 bases and J by 5 bases; unmatched bases: 17. The germline gives CDR1 SGHAT, CDR2 FQNNGV. There are 18 residues in the CDR3. The CDR3 bases are TGTGCCAGCAGCTCTTTGGGAGCGGGGACCAGAACCGACAATGAGCAGTTCTTC. Translation gives CASSSLGAGTRTDNEQFF.